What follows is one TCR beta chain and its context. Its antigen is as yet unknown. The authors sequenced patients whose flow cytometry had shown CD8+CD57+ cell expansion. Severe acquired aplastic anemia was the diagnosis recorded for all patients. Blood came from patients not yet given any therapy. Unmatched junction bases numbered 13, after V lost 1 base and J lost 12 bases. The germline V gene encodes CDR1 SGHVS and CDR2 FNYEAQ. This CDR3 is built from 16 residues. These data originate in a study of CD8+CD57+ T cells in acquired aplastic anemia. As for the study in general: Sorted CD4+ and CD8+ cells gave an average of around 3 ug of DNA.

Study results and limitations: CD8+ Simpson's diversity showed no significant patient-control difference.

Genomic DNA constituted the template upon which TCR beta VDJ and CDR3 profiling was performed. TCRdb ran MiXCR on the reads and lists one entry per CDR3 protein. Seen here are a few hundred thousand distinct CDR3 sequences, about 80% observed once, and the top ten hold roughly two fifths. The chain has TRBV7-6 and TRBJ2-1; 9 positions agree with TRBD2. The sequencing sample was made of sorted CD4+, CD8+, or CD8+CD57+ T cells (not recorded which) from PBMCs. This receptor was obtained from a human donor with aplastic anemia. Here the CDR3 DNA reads TGTGCCAGCAGCTTAGACCGCAGCGGGGGGAGCGATGTGCAGTTCTTC. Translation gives CASSLDRSGGSDVQFF.